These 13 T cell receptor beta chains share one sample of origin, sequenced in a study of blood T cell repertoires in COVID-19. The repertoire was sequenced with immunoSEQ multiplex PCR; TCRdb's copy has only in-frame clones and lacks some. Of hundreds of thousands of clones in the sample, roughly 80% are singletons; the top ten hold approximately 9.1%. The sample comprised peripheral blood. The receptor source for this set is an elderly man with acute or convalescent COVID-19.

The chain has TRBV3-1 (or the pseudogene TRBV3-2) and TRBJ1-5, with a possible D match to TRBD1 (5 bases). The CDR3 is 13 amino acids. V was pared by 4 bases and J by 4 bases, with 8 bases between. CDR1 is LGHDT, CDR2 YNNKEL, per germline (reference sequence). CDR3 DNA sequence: TGTGCCAGCAGCCTGGCAGGGAATCAGCCCCAGCATTTT. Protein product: CASSLAGNQPQHF.

CDR3 DNA: TGTGCCAGTAGTGGCTTTTATGAAAAACTGTTTTTT. Protein product: CASSGFYEKLFF. The chain has TRBV19 and TRBJ1-4; D is unclear. This CDR3 has 12 amino acids. Germline V gene lookup returns CDR1 LNHDA and CDR2 SQIVND (reference sequence). Trimming left V 5 bases short and J 6 bases short, with 7 bases between.

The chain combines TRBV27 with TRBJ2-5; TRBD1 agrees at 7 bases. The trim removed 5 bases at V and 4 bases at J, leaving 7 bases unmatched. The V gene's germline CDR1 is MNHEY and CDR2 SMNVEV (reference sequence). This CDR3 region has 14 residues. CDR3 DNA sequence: TGTGCCAGCAGTCCGAGGGGGCGAGGAGAGACCCAGTACTTC. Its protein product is CASSPRGRGETQYF.

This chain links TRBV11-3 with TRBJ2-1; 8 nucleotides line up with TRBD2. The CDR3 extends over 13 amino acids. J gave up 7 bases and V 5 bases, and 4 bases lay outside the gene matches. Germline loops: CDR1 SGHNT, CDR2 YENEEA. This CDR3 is CASSLPGGNEQFF. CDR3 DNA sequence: TGTGCCAGCAGCCTCCCGGGGGGGAATGAGCAGTTCTTC.

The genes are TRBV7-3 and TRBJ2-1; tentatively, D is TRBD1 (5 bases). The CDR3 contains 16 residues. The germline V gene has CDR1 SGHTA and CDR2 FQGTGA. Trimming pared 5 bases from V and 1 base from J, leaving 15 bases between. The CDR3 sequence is CASSLGQGRSYNEQFF. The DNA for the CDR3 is TGTGCCAGCAGCCTTGGGCAGGGTCGTTCCTACAATGAGCAGTTCTTC.

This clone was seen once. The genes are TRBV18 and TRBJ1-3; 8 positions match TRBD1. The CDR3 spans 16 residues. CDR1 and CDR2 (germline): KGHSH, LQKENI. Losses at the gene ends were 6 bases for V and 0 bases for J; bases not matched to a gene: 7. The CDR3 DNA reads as TGTGCCAGCTCGCCAGGACAGGGTTTCTCTGGAAACACCATATATTTT. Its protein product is CASSPGQGFSGNTIYF.

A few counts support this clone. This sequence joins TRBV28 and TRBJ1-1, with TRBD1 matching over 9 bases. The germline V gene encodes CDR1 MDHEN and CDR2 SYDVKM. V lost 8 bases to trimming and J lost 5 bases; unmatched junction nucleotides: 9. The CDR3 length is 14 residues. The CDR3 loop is CASLTGGVWTEAFF. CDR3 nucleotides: TGTGCCAGCCTTACAGGGGGCGTGTGGACTGAAGCTTTCTTT.

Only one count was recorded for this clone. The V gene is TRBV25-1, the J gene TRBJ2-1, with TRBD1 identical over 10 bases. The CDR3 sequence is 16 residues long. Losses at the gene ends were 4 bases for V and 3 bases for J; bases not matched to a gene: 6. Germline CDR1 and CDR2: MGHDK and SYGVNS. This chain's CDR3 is CASSGPTGGIYNEQFF. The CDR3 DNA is TGTGCCAGCAGTGGACCGACAGGGGGCATCTACAATGAGCAGTTCTTC.

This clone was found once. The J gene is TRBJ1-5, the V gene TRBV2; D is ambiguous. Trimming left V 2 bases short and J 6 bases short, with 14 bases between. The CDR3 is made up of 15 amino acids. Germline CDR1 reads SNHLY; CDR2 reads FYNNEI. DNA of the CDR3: TGTGCCAGCAGTGAACTCCGGGCTGCGGGTCAGCCCCAGCATTTT. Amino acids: CASSELRAAGQPQHF.

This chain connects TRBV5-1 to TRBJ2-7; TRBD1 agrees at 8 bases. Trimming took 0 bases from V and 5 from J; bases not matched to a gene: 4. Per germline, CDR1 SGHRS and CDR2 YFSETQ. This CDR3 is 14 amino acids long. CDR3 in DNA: TGCGCCAGCAGCTTGGGGGGACAGGTGAACGAGCAGTACTTC. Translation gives CASSLGGQVNEQYF.

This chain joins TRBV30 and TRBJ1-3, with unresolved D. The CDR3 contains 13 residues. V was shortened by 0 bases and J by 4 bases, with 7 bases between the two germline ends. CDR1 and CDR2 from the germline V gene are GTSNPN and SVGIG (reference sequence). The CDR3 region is CAWSVFQGNTIYF. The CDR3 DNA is TGTGCCTGGAGTGTATTTCAGGGAAACACCATATATTTT.

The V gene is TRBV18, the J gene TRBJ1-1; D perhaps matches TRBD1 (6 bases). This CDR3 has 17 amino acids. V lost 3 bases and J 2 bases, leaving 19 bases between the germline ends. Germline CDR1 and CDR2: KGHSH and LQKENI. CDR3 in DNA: TGTGCCAGCTCACCCCCTTTAGGTGCGGGGGCTAACACTGAAGCTTTCTTT. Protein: CASSPPLGAGANTEAFF.

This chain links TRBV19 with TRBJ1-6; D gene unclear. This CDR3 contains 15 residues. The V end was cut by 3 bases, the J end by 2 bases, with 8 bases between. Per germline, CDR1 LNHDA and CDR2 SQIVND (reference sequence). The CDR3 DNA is TGTGCCAGTAGTATTACGCCGGCCTATAATTCACCCCTCCACTTT. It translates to CASSITPAYNSPLHF.